Listed below are T cell receptor beta chains from one sample, sequenced in a study of CD8+CD57+ T cells in acquired aplastic anemia. Using its own MiXCR run on the reads, TCRdb lists one record per CDR3 protein. This sample yields 150,000 to 200,000 distinct CDR3 sequences, of which 48% are seen a single time; about 1.8% belongs to the top ten. The source material was sorted CD4+, CD8+, or CD8+CD57+ T cells (not recorded which) from PBMCs. The origin of the receptors is a human donor with aplastic anemia. The CDR3 runs from the conserved cysteine through the conserved F or W. Clone size appears in some rows only: once, few, many, or a class for an expanded clone.

clone size	J gene	V gene	CDR3 protein
many	TRBJ1-5	TRBV19	CASSNPTGVNQPQHF
few	TRBJ2-7	TRBV29-1	CSVGGESGPYF
few	TRBJ2-2	TRBV7-9	CASSGPWQENTGELFF
many	TRBJ2-1	TRBV7-6	CASSLGVRRGYSYNEQFF
many	TRBJ2-7	TRBV3-1	CASSPQRGAYEQYF
few	TRBJ2-7	TRBV11-1	CASSPEATRVREEQYF
many	TRBJ1-6	TRBV7-2	CASSLEAGLGNSPLHF
.	TRBJ1-2	TRBV15	CATSSPNYPRGSYGYTF
.	TRBJ1-1	TRBV2	CASNLQPNTEAFF
many	TRBJ1-4	TRBV19	CASPRKETYATNEKLFF
.	TRBJ2-7	TRBV7-9	CASSLARGLSYEQYF
many	TRBJ2-6	TRBV16	CASSPRPGSGANVLTF
.	TRBJ2-3	TRBV7-2	CASSPYGGSDTQYF
many	TRBJ2-3	TRBV2	CASMGLALKITDTQYF
few	TRBJ2-2	TRBV6-2/TRBV6-3	CASSFVGGDTGELFF
.	TRBJ1-2	TRBV7-6	CASSHTGTGSYGYTF
once	TRBJ2-1	TRBV29-1	CSVEQGAVEQFF
many	TRBJ2-7	TRBV29-1	CSVVLAGTYEQYF
many	TRBJ2-7	TRBV11-2	CASSFGGLAGTFSYEQYF
.	TRBJ1-1	TRBV19	CASSIFTEAFF
few	TRBJ2-1	TRBV9	CASSARENSYNEQFF
once	TRBJ2-1	TRBV20-1	CSARDKGLVYNEQFF
many	TRBJ2-7	TRBV5-1	CASSLAGQGSSYEQYF
many	TRBJ2-7	TRBV6-1	CASSGRLAGLYEQYF
.	TRBJ1-1	TRBV19	CASQMQGKTEAFF
.	TRBJ1-2	TRBV11-2	CASSSTTGPGYGYTF
.	TRBJ2-7	TRBV7-2	CASSLRPYEQYF
many	TRBJ1-5	TRBV2	CASGNSNQPQHF
many	TRBJ1-5	TRBV2	CASSEGPSNQPQHF
many	TRBJ2-7	TRBV20-1	CSAGGGLAGAYEQYF
once	TRBJ1-1	TRBV28	CASRLGGLYLNTEAFF
.	TRBJ2-5	TRBV20-1	CSAQGVRETQYF
many	TRBJ2-1	TRBV19	CASTLDRASYNEQFF
.	TRBJ1-5	TRBV7-8	CASSWGSNQPQHF
.	TRBJ2-7	TRBV29-1	CSVEEVELAGSYEQYF
.	TRBJ1-6	TRBV12-3/TRBV12-4	CASSRLGWGNNSPLHF
.	TRBJ2-7	TRBV20-1	CSARDEKLAGDYEQYF
.	TRBJ2-7	TRBV20-1	CSALRQGGEQYF
many	TRBJ1-3	TRBV9	CASSGGTGPSGNTIYF
.	TRBJ2-5	TRBV7-2	CASSRTSGETQYF